This TCR beta chain was identified during a study of lymphopenia after photon versus proton radiotherapy. Findings and limits, study-wide: Relative stability marked proton patients; photon patients lost diversity and naive cells.

The table came from immunoSEQ multiplex PCR; TCRdb's copy has only in-frame clones and leaves some out. The data show roughly 150,000 clones, less than 90% seen once. This CDR3 has 19 amino acids. V dropped 4 bases and J dropped 3 bases, with 26 bases sitting between them. Germline CDR1 SGHDT, CDR2 YYEEEE. This clone was picked up one time. The target antigen is unknown. Source: peripheral blood, taken from a patient treated with photon-based radiotherapy. The J gene is TRBJ2-1, the V gene TRBV5-6; TRBD1 might be the D (6 bases). The sequence was obtained from a man in his fifties with gastric cancer. The CDR3 region has the DNA TGTGCCAGCAGCCACGCTGTGACAGGAGGTCTAGGATACTACAATGAGCAGTTCTTC. This sequence encodes CASSHAVTGGLGYYNEQFF.